Sequencing of this T cell receptor beta chain was carried out in a study of blood T cell repertoires in COVID-19. Overall study: The United States, Italy and Spain provided the acute and convalescent COVID-19 samples. Sources were T cells, B-cell-depleted T cells, or PBMCs; the material itself was cDNA or gDNA.

Trimming took off 0 bases at V and 1 base at J, with 6 bases between the two ends. Germline V CDR1 and CDR2: LGHDT, YNNKEL (reference sequence). The CDR3 contains 14 residues. In the original workflow: Nucleated cell counts were estimated from reference gene primer amplification. Profiled with immunoSEQ multiplex PCR; TCRdb holds only in-frame clones, not every one. V, J and clone size reflect that table, while D and trimming were determined from the DNA. The table records hundreds of thousands of clones, 88% of them present only once. The specimen was peripheral blood. The source is a woman aged 45-65 years with active or convalescent COVID-19. The chain uses TRBV3-1 (or the pseudogene TRBV3-2) and TRBJ1-1; D unclear. The CDR3 is CASSQDVGNTEAFF. The CDR3 region has the DNA TGTGCCAGCAGCCAAGATGTCGGGAACACTGAAGCTTTCTTT.